These 11 T cell receptor beta chains were sequenced from one sample in a study of T cell changes during pregnancy in multiple sclerosis. TCRdb's table, derived via immunoSEQ multiplex PCR, lists solely in-frame clones and lacks some. The table lists about 41,000 clones, roughly 90% of them singletons. The specimen was CD8+ T cells from peripheral blood mononuclear cells, collected in the third trimester of pregnancy. The receptor source for this set is a female donor with multiple sclerosis, enrolled in a pregnancy study.

This rearrangement joins TRBV13 to TRBJ1-1; weak D call: TRBD1 (5 bases). The CDR3 sequence is 13 residues long. V gave up 6 bases and J gave up 3 bases, with 11 bases separating them. Germline values: CDR1 PRHDT, CDR2 FYEKMQ (reference sequence). The CDR3 DNA reads as TGTGCCAGCAGGACCGACAGTGACACTGAAGCTTTCTTT. It encodes CASRTDSDTEAFF.

The rearrangement joins TRBV29-1 to TRBJ2-7; 10 nucleotides agree with TRBD2. This CDR3 has 15 residues. The V and J ends lost 4 bases and 3 bases, in that order; junction bases with no gene match: 9. In germline, CDR1 is SQVTM, CDR2 ANQGSEA. CDR3 amino acids: CSVVTPGLAIYEQYF. The DNA of the CDR3 is TGCAGCGTTGTAACGCCGGGACTAGCGATCTACGAGCAGTACTTC.

The gene calls are TRBV27 and TRBJ1-1; D not resolved. CDR1 is MNHEY, CDR2 SMNVEV, per germline (reference sequence). The CDR3 consists of 15 residues. V was trimmed by 3 bases and J by 1 base, leaving 12 bases between them. The CDR3 sequence: CASSFRSVRNTEAFF. For the CDR3, the DNA is TGTGCCAGCAGTTTCCGGTCGGTGCGGAACACTGAAGCTTTCTTT.

V and J are TRBV27 and TRBJ1-2; D is undetermined. The CDR3 loop spans 13 amino acids. Between the trimmed V and J ends, which lost 5 bases and 3 bases, there was a span of 10 bases. Germline V CDR1 and CDR2: MNHEY, SMNVEV (reference sequence). The CDR3 DNA follows: TGTGCCAGCAGTGCTCCTTCGGACTATGGCTACACCTTC. It yields the protein CASSAPSDYGYTF.

The chain joins TRBV29-1 to TRBJ2-2; weak D call: TRBD2 (7 bases). Trimming stripped 3 bases from V and 4 bases from J, with 9 bases between. The CDR3 runs 13 residues. CDR1 SQVTM and CDR2 ANQGSEA come from the germline V gene. This chain's CDR3 is CSVEAGATGELFF. The CDR3 nucleotides read TGCAGCGTTGAGGCGGGGGCCACCGGGGAGCTGTTTTTT.

The rearrangement joins TRBV7-8 to TRBJ2-3, with D perhaps matching TRBD2 (6 bases). Per germline, CDR1 SGHVS and CDR2 FQNEAQ. The length of the CDR3 is 16 residues. The V gene lost 0 bases and the J gene lost 5 bases, with 15 bases spanning the gap. The CDR3 nucleotides are TGTGCCAGCAGCTTAGCGCACGGGGGTATGGTAGATACGCAGTATTTT. Its protein is CASSLAHGGMVDTQYF.

This sequence joins TRBV6-5 and TRBJ1-1; a possible D gene is TRBD1 (6 bases). The V end lost 3 bases, the J end lost 1 base, and 15 bases lay between the germline ends. The CDR3 extends over 16 amino acids. In germline, CDR1 is MNHEY, CDR2 SVGAGI. The CDR3 sequence: CASSYSQGIGNTEAFF. CDR3 nucleotide sequence: TGTGCCAGCAGTTATTCCCAGGGGATAGGGAACACTGAAGCTTTCTTT.

This chain uses TRBV18 with TRBJ1-1, with D uncertain. Germline values: CDR1 KGHSH, CDR2 LQKENI. The length of the CDR3 is 14 residues. V lost 3 bases and J 1 base, leaving 9 bases between the germline ends. The CDR3 sequence is CASSPGEGNTEAFF. CDR3 bases: TGTGCCAGCTCACCCGGGGAGGGGAACACTGAAGCTTTCTTT.

This chain uses TRBV6-5 with TRBJ2-3, with unresolved D. This CDR3 is built from 13 residues. Germline lookup yields CDR1 MNHEY and CDR2 SVGAGI. V was clipped by 2 bases and J by 4 bases, with 7 bases between them. The CDR3 nucleotides read TGTGCCAGCAGTTACGCCCGGTCAGATACGCAGTATTTT. Its protein product is CASSYARSDTQYF.

This clone showed up just a few times. The rearrangement joins TRBV6-6 to TRBJ1-5; a weak D match, TRBD1 (5 bases). The germline gives CDR1 MNHNY, CDR2 SVGAGI (reference sequence). The CDR3 is made up of 13 amino acids. Trimming took 11 bases from V and 6 from J, leaving 17 bases between them. This CDR3 reads CAGNWGVGQPQHF. The CDR3 DNA sequence: TGTGCCGGGAATTGGGGGGTAGGTCAGCCCCAGCATTTT.

This clone was counted once. The rearrangement uses TRBV2 and TRBJ1-1; unclear D gene. Per germline, CDR1 SNHLY and CDR2 FYNNEI. The length of the CDR3 is 15 residues. Trimming took off 3 bases at V and 2 bases at J, with 13 bases between the two ends. The CDR3 DNA sequence: TGTGCCAGCAGTGATTCCCCAACGGTCAACACTGAAGCTTTCTTT. Translated, it gives CASSDSPTVNTEAFF.